This TCR beta chain was obtained from a study of T cells in Graves' hyperthyroidism and ophthalmopathy. Study background: Upon initial diagnosis and before any treatment, peripheral blood was collected.

Uncontrolled infections, other autoimmune diseases, pregnancy or lactation led to exclusion of patients. Clinical symptoms, serum thyroxine, TRAb, thyroid ultrasound and orbital computed tomography informed diagnoses. The PBMCs had their origin in 7.5 to 10 ml of fresh peripheral blood. Amplification yielded TCR beta CDR3 regions, with RNA transcripts as the source. A set of HTBI primers served as the primers for a first-round RT-PCR of the TCR CDR3. TCRdb recomputed calls from the multiplex PCR reads with MiXCR, one row per CDR3 protein. The table records about 840,000 distinct CDR3 sequences, about 38% of them present only once. The sample taken for sequencing was blood. The TCR was taken from a man aged 18-30 years with Graves' hyperthyroidism.

Here the CDR3 DNA reads TGCAGTGCTAGTGAACACCATAACACTGAAGCTTTCTTT. As protein: CSASEHHNTEAFF. The chain is built from TRBV20-1 and TRBJ1-1, with D unclear. From germline, CDR1 is DFQATT and CDR2 SNEGSKA (reference sequence). This CDR3 has 13 amino acids. V was trimmed by 3 bases and J by 2 bases, leaving 10 bases between them.